Shown below are 16 T cell receptor beta chains from a single sample sequenced in a study of CD8 T cells in ankylosing spondylitis. TCRdb used MiXCR to reprocess the 5' RACE reads, holding one entry per CDR3 protein. The table shows approximately 200,000 distinct CDR3 sequences, with 9.5% to 15% occurring only once. The sample comprised blood, either unsorted or a sorted T cell fraction (not recorded which). These receptors all stem from a male donor with ankylosing spondylitis or in good health (not recorded which).

This clonotype was seen more than once but under ten times. V and J are TRBV7-9 and TRBJ2-5, with unresolved D. The CDR3 totals 15 residues. Germline assignment: CDR1 SEHNR and CDR2 FQNEAQ (reference sequence). V was pared by 3 bases and J by 1 base, with 12 bases between. The CDR3 nucleotides are TGTGCCAGCAGCTTCATGCCCCCCGTCCAAGAGACCCAGTACTTC. Translation gives CASSFMPPVQETQYF.

This clonotype came up a few times. The rearrangement uses TRBV12-3 or TRBV12-4 and TRBJ2-3, with TRBD1 as a possible D gene (5 bases). V was shortened by 5 bases and J by 0 bases, with 9 bases between the two germline ends. The CDR3 has 14 residues. CDR3 region: CASSKTASTDTQYF. The DNA for the CDR3 is TGTGCCAGCAGTAAGACAGCTAGCACAGATACGCAGTATTTT.

CDR3 sequence (DNA): TGTGCCAGCAGCCCGTCGGGACAGGGGGCGAATCAGCCCCAGCATTTT. Protein: CASSPSGQGANQPQHF. This chain joins TRBV7-9 and TRBJ1-5; 12 bases line up with TRBD1. From germline, CDR1 is SEHNR and CDR2 FQNEAQ (reference sequence). The trim removed 5 bases at V and 4 bases at J, leaving 6 bases unmatched. This CDR3 comprises 16 residues.

V usage is TRBV5-1 and J usage is TRBJ1-1; a weak D match, TRBD1 (5 bases). Germline V gene data show CDR1 as SGHRS and CDR2 as YFSETQ. The CDR3 has 15 residues. The V end lost 6 bases, the J end lost 4 bases, and 19 bases lay between the germline ends. The CDR3 nucleotides are TGCGCCAGCACCTACTCCGGGCCCGGGGGCACTGAAGCTTTCTTT. Its translation is CASTYSGPGGTEAFF.

This clonotype was seen a few times. This chain joins TRBV4-1 and TRBJ2-3; weak D call: TRBD2 (5 bases). Per the germline V gene, CDR1 is MGHRA and CDR2 is YSYEKL. This CDR3 has 14 residues. V lost 4 bases and J lost 3, with 11 bases in between. The CDR3 nucleotides are TGCGCCAGCAGCCGAGGGCACGGGACAGATACGCAGTATTTT. It specifies CASSRGHGTDTQYF.

This clonotype showed up many times. This sequence joins TRBV10-2 and TRBJ2-5, with TRBD2 identical over 9 bases. This CDR3 is 14 amino acids long. Trimming took 3 bases from V and 9 from J; bases not matched to a gene: 8. CDR1 is WSHSY and CDR2 is SAAADI in the germline V gene. The CDR3 loop reads CASSEFVAGEAQYF. The DNA of the CDR3 is TGCGCCAGCAGTGAATTCGTAGCGGGGGAGGCCCAGTACTTC.

The J gene is TRBJ2-5, the V gene TRBV20-1; D ambiguous. The CDR3 has 12 amino acids. The germline CDR1 and CDR2 sequences are DFQATT and SNEGSKA (reference sequence). Trimming removed 3 bases from V and 4 bases from J, with 9 bases in between. In DNA form, the CDR3 reads TGCAGTGCTAGTGGGCTGGGAGAGACCCAGTACTTC. Translation: CSASGLGETQYF.

The DNA of the CDR3 is TGTGCCAGCAGCGGAGAAGGGGTGTCGGTCTATGGCTACACCTTC. It yields the protein CASSGEGVSVYGYTF. The chain is built from TRBV11-2 and TRBJ1-2; D might be TRBD1 (5 bases). Trimming stripped 5 bases from V and 4 bases from J, with 17 bases between. Germline loops: CDR1 SGHAT, CDR2 FQNNGV. This CDR3 is built from 15 residues.

The chain has TRBV7-9 and TRBJ2-1, with a possible D match to TRBD1 (5 bases). The germline CDR1 and CDR2 sequences are SEHNR and FQNEAQ (reference sequence). Trimming cost V 1 base and J 7 bases, with 11 bases left between them. This CDR3 spans 14 amino acids. DNA for the CDR3: TGTGCCAGCAGCTTAGATTACCAGGGAAATGAGCAGTTCTTC. Protein product: CASSLDYQGNEQFF. Together with reference TRBV7-9 and TRBJ2-1, the CDR3 gives the full variable domain: DTGVSQNPRHKITKRGQNVTFRCDPISEHNRLYWYRQTLGQGPEFLTYFQNEAQLEKSRLLSDRFSAERPKGSFSTLEIQRTEQGDSAMYLCASSLDYQGNEQFFGPGTRLTVL.

This clonotype turned up a few times. The CDR3 sequence: CASSSGRNYEQYF. CDR3 nucleotides: TGTGCCAGCAGTTCAGGCCGGAATTACGAGCAGTACTTC. The chain employs TRBV2 and TRBJ2-7; no reliable D call. The CDR3 has 13 amino acids. In germline, CDR1 is SNHLY, CDR2 FYNNEI. Trimming shortened V by 5 bases and J by 4 bases, and 12 bases separated the two germline ends.

V and J are TRBV6-1 and TRBJ1-1; D unresolved. Trimming left V 0 bases short and J 2 bases short, with 10 bases between. The CDR3 is made up of 15 amino acids. Germline CDR1 is MNHNS and CDR2 is SASEGT. CDR3 bases: TGTGCCAGCAGTGAAGCAAGGCAGATCAACACTGAAGCTTTCTTT. Its translation is CASSEARQINTEAFF.

This clonotype occurred a few times. The chain has TRBV9 and TRBJ2-7; 11 bases are shared with TRBD1. The CDR3 is made up of 14 amino acids. Unmatched junction bases numbered 7, after V lost 4 bases and J lost 7 bases. The germline gives CDR1 SGDLS, CDR2 YYNGEE. CDR3 amino acids: CASSIGQGAREQYF. The CDR3, as DNA: TGTGCCAGCAGCATTGGACAGGGGGCGCGGGAGCAGTACTTC.

This clonotype was counted a few times. The chain combines TRBV12-3 or TRBV12-4 with TRBJ2-7, with 8 bases identical to TRBD1. Losses at the gene ends were 6 bases for V and 3 bases for J; bases not matched to a gene: 10. The CDR3 contains 15 residues. The CDR3 is CASSSGTGTFYEQYF. DNA for the CDR3: TGTGCCAGCAGCTCCGGGACAGGTACTTTCTACGAGCAGTACTTC.

This clonotype was detected many times. The chain uses TRBV5-1 and TRBJ2-7; possibly TRBD1 for D (6 bases). V was pared by 0 bases and J by 3 bases, with 13 bases between. Germline CDR1 is SGHRS and CDR2 is YFSETQ. This CDR3 has 15 amino acids. CDR3 DNA: TGCGCCAGCAGCTTGGAGGGGGTTCGGGACTACGAGCAGTACTTC. Its protein is CASSLEGVRDYEQYF.

This chain uses TRBV9 with TRBJ1-5, with a possible D match to TRBD1 (5 bases). The V end lost 3 bases, the J end lost 5 bases, and 9 bases lay between the germline ends. Germline values: CDR1 SGDLS, CDR2 YYNGEE. The CDR3 has 13 residues. For the CDR3, the DNA is TGTGCCAGCAGCGGGGGGGGAGATCAGCCCCAGCATTTT. Amino acid sequence: CASSGGGDQPQHF.

V is TRBV5-4 and J is TRBJ2-7; D call uncertain. V was clipped by 4 bases and J by 3 bases, with 11 bases between them. The CDR3 has 13 residues. Germline V gene data show CDR1 as SGHNT and CDR2 as YYREEE (reference sequence). The CDR3 DNA is TGTGCCAGCAGCCCCCGGCACAACTACGAGCAGTACTTC. Protein sequence: CASSPRHNYEQYF.